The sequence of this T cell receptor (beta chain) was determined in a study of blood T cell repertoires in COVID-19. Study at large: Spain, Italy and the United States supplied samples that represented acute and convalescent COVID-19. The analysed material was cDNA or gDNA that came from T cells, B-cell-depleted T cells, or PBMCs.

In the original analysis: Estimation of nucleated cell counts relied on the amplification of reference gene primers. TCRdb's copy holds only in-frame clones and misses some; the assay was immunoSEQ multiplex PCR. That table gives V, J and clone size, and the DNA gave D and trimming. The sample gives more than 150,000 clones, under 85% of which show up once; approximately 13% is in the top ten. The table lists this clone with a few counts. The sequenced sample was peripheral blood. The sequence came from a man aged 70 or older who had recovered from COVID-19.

The CDR3 DNA follows: TGTGCCACCTTCGCCGGGACTACGGATTACGAGCAGTACTTC. Its translation is CATFAGTTDYEQYF. The rearrangement links TRBV6-5 to TRBJ2-7; 7 bases align to TRBD2. The junction had 13 bases not matched to a gene; V was cut back by 10 bases and J by 4 bases. CDR3 size: 14 residues. Looked up from germline, CDR1 is MNHEY and CDR2 is SVGAGI.